The clone carrying this T cell receptor (beta chain) came up a few times. Using its own MiXCR run on the RT-PCR reads, TCRdb lists one record per CDR3 protein. The table lists 650,000 to 800,000 distinct CDR3 sequences, 18% of them singletons. Germline lookup yields CDR1 SQVTM and CDR2 ANQGSEA. This CDR3 comprises 11 residues. V dropped 3 bases and J dropped 9; count of bases not matched to a gene: 2. The record originates from a study of response to subunit inactivated influenza vaccine. The chain employs TRBV29-1 and TRBJ2-4, with 7 bases lining up with TRBD2. This TCR came from a man over 45 who received an inactivated influenza vaccine. Material: PBMCs from blood, obtained roughly 5 days after vaccination. CDR3 sequence: CSVDRGGIQYF. The CDR3 region has the DNA TGCAGCGTTGATCGCGGGGGCATTCAGTACTTC.